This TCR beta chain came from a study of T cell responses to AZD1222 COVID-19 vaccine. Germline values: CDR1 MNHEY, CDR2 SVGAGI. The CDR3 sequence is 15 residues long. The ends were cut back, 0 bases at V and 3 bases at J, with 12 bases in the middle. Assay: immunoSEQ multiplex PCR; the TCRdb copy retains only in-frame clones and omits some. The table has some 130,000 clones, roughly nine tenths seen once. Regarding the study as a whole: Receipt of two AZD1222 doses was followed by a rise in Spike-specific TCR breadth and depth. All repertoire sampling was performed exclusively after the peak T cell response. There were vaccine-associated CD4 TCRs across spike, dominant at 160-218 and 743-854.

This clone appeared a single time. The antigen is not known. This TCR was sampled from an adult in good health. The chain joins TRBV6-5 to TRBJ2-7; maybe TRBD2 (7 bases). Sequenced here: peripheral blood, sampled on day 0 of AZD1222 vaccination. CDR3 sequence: CASSYSRGGGYEQYF. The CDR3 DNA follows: TGTGCCAGCAGTTACTCGAGGGGAGGGGGCTACGAGCAGTACTTC.